The clone carrying this T cell receptor (beta chain) was observed a few times. Its antigen remains unidentified. The CDR3 runs to 13 residues. CDR1 is MNHNY and CDR2 is SVGAGI in the germline V gene (reference sequence). The trim removed 6 bases at V and 5 bases at J, leaving 6 bases unmatched. This entry belongs to a study of T-cell memory formation after mild COVID-19. Study-level information: TCR clusters were largely donor specific. Study findings and constraints: Clones which contracted sat mainly in CM and EM if CD4+, and in EMRA if CD8+. Pre-infection memory carried some responding clones, suggesting that cross-reactive memory joined.

It was 5'RACE with constant-segment primers that produced the TCR alpha and TCR beta cDNA libraries, which carried sample barcodes and UMIs. TCRdb passed the 5' RACE reads through MiXCR, listing each CDR3 protein once. The sample holds around 320,000 distinct CDR3 sequences; less than 20% are singletons and the top ten take around 20%. The sequenced material came from PBMCs or a T cell subset sorted from them (not recorded which). The sequence came from a young man who had mild COVID-19 (a few samples of this study predate the infection). Cell type and time point are not known. This chain uses TRBV6-6 with TRBJ1-1, with 7 bases that match TRBD1. The CDR3 region is CASSRQGRTEAFF. Here the CDR3 DNA reads TGTGCCAGCAGCCGACAGGGCAGAACTGAAGCTTTCTTT.